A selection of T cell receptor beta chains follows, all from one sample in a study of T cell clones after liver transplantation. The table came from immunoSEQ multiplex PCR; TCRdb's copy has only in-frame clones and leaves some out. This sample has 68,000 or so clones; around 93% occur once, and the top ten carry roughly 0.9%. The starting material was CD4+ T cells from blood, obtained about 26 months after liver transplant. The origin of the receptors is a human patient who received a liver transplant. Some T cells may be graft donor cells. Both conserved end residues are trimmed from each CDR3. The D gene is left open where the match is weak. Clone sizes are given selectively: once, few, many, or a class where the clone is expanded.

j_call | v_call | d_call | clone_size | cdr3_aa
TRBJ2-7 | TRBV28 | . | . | ASKAGTYEQY
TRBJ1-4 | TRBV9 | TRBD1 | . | ASSVSQGVEKLF
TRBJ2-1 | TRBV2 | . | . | ASSVGNEQF
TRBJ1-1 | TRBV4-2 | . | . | ASSQTGANTEAF
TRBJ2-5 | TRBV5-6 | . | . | ASSIPGADQETQY
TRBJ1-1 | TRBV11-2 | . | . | ASSFEGGAF
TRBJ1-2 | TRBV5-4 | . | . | ASSSPGTGGYT
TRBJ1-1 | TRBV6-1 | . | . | ASSDVSLNTEAF
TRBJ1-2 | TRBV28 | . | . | ASSLPGSNYGYT
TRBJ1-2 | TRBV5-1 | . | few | ASSMDSYYGYT
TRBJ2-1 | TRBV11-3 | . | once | ASSLVSGWDGNEQF
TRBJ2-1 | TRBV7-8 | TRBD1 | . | ASSRDRGKYGEQF
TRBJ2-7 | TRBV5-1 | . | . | ASSLRTLTAYSYEQY
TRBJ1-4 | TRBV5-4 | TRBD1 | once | ASSRALGQGINEKLF
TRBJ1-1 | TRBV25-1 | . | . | ASRSEGLSGGLYTEAF
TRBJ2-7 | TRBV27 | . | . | ASSSQGAEQY
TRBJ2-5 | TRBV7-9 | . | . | ASSLLGETQY
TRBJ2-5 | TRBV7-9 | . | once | ASSPREGYVETQY
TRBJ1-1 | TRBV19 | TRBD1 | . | ASSPGTANTEAF
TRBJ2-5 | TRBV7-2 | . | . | ASSFMGGETQY
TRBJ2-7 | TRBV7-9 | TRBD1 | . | ASSLGQGYGEQY
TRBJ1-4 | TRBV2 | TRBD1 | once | ASSALTGVGEKLF
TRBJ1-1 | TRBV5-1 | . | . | ASSENGEAF
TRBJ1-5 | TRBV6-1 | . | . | ASSETGHSNQPQH
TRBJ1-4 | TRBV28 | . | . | ASTARVHEKLF
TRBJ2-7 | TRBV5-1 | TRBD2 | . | ASSLGTSGNHEQY
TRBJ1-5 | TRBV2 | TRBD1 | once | ASSRTGGLGQPQH
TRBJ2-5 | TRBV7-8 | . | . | ASSLRGLYQETQY
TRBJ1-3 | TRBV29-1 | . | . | SVEAANTIY
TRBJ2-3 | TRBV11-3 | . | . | ASSLRPAGAGYDTQY
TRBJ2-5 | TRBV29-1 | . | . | SVLGGAVGETQY
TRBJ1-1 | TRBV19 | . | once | ASSVKLNTEAF
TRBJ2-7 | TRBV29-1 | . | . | SAVGMGSSYEQY
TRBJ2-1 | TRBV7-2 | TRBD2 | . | ASSFGTTHNEQF
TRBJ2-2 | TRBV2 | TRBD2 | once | ASMTGLASTGELF
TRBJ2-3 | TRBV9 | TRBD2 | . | ASSPDLSGSADTQY
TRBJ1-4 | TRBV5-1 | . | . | ASKRDGSTTTNEKLF
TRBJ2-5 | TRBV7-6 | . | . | ASSLVGGNLRETQY
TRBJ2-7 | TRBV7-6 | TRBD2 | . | ASSLGTSGLYEQY
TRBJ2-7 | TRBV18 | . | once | ASSLGQNYEQY
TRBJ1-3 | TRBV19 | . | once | ASSIGGFTGNTIY
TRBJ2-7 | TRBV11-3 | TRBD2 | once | ASSPGLAGGPYPLEQY
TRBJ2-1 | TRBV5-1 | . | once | ASSLTGSSSYNEQF
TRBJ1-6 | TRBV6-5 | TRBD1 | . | ASTKTNRGSPLH
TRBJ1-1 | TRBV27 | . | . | ASSLFGYTEAF
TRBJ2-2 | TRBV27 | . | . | ASRGANTGELF
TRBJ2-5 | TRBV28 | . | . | ASSSMTGRQTQY
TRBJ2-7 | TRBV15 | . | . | ATSRVYRSSYEQY
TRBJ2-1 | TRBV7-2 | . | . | ASSNGGGSYNEQF
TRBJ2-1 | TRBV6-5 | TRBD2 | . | ASSGGLGGQF
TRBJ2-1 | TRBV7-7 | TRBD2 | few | ASSLSGSGEQF
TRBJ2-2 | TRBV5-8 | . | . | ASTGGPDPNTGELF
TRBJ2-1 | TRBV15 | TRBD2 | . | ATSRAGTSGRREQF
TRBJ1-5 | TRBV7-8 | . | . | ASSSPELQPQH
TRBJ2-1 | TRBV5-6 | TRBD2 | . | ASSWTSGRVNEQF
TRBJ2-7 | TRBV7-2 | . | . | ASTLSLERAAYEQY